This TCR beta chain was profiled in a study of blood T cell repertoires in COVID-19. On the study more broadly: There were acute and convalescent COVID-19 samples, and they came from the United States, Italy and Spain. PBMCs, B-cell-depleted T cells, or T cells provided the cDNA or gDNA that made up the material.

Each participant's cohort was designated according to participant-reported clinical history. The ends were cut back, 0 bases at V and 1 base at J, with 4 bases in the middle. In germline, CDR1 is LGHNA, CDR2 YNFKEQ. The CDR3 totals 13 residues. In the original analysis: Amplification from reference gene primers served as the basis for estimated nucleated cell counts. The assay was immunoSEQ multiplex PCR, and TCRdb's table has in-frame clones only and misses some. V and J calls and clone size are copied from that table; D and trimming were computed from the DNA. The repertoire holds under 500,000 clones, 80% to 90% seen once, with 0.95% to 1.3% in the top ten.

Sequenced sample: PBMCs or T cells enriched from blood (not recorded which). The chain is built from TRBV4-2 and TRBJ2-7; no clear D gene. This receptor was identified in a man aged 25-45 years who had recovered from COVID-19. The CDR3 sequence: CASSQDRSYEQYF. CDR3 nucleotides: TGTGCCAGCAGCCAAGACCGGTCCTACGAGCAGTACTTC.